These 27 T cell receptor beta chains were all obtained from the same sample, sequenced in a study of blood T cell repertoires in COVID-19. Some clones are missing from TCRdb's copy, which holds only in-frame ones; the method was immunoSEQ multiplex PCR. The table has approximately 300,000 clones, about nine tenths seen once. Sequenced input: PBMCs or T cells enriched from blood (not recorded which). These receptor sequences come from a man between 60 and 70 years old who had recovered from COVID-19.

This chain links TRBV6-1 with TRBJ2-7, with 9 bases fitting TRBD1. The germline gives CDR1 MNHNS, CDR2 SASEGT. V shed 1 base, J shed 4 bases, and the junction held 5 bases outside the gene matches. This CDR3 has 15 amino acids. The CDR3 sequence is CASSEGTGEWYEQYF. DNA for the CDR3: TGTGCCAGCAGTGAAGGGACAGGGGAGTGGTACGAGCAGTACTTC.

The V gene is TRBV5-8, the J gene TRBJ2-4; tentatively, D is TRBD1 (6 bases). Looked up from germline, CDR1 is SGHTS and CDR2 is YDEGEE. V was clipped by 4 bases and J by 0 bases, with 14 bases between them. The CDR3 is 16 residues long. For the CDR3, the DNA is TGTGCCAGCAGCGGATGGGACAACCGAGCCAAAAACATTCAGTACTTC. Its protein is CASSGWDNRAKNIQYF.

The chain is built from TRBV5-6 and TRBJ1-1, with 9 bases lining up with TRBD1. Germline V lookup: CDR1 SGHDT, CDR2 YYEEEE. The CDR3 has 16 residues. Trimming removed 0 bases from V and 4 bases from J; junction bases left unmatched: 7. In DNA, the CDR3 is TGTGCCAGCAGCTTGGATCCGGGACAGGGTTTCACTGAAGCTTTCTTT. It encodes CASSLDPGQGFTEAFF.

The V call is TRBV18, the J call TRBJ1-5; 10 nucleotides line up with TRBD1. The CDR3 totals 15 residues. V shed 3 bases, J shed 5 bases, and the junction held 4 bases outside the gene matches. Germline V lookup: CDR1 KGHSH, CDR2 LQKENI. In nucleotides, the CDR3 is TGTGCCAGCTCACCCCAGACAGGGGGCGATCAGCCCCAGCATTTT. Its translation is CASSPQTGGDQPQHF.

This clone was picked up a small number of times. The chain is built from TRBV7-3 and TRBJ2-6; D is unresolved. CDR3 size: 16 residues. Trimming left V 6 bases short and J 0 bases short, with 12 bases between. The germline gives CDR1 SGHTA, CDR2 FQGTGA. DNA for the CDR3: TGTGCCAGCAGTAATACACGTAACTCTGGGGCCAACGTCCTGACTTTC. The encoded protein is CASSNTRNSGANVLTF.

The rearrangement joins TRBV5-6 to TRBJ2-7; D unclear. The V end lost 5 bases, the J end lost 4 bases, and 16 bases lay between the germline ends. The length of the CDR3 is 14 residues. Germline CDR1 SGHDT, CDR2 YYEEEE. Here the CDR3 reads CASRHLSGGYEQYF. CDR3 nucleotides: TGTGCCAGCAGACACCTCTCGGGTGGATACGAGCAGTACTTC.

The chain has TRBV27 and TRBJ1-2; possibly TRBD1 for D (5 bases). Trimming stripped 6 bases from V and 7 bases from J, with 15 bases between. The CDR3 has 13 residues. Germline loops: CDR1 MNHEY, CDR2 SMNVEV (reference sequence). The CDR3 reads CASSSQGRVGYTF. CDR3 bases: TGTGCCAGCAGCTCCCAGGGTCGGGTTGGCTACACCTTC.

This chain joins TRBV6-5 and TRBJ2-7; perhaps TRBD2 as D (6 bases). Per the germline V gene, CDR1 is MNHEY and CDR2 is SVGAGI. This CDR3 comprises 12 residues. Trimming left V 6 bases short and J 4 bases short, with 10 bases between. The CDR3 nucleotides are TGTGCCAGCAGCGGAGGGCCATACGAGCAGTACTTC. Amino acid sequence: CASSGGPYEQYF.

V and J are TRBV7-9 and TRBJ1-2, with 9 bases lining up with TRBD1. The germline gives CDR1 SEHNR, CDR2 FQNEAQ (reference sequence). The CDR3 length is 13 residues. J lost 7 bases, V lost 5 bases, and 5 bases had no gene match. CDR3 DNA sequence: TGTGCCAGCAGCGTCGGGACAGGGTTTGGCTACACCTTC. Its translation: CASSVGTGFGYTF.

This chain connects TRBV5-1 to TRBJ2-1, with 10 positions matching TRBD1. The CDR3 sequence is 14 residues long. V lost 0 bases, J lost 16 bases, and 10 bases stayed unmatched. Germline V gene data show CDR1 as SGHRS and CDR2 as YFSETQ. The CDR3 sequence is CASSLEDRGFPIFF. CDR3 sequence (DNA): TGCGCCAGCAGCTTGGAGGACAGGGGGTTTCCTATTTTCTTC.

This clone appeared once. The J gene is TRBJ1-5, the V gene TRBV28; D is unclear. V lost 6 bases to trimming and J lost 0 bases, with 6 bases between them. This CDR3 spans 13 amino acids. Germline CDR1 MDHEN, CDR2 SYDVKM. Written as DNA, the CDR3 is TGTGCCAGCAGGGAGGTTAGCAATCAGCCCCAGCATTTT. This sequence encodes CASREVSNQPQHF.

The CDR3: CASSRSGTSGDTQYF. DNA for the CDR3: TGTGCCAGCAGCCGATCCGGGACTAGCGGAGATACGCAGTATTTT. V is TRBV11-2 and J is TRBJ2-3; 11 positions agree with TRBD2. CDR3 length: 15 residues. Germline CDR1 is SGHAT and CDR2 is FQNNGV. Trimming took 5 bases from V and 5 from J; bases not matched to a gene: 6.

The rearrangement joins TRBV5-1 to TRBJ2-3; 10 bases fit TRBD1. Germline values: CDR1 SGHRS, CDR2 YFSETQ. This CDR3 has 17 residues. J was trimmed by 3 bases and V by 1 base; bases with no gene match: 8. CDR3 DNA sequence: TGCGCCAGCAGCTTGTCACCCCGGACAGGGGGAACAGATACGCAGTATTTT. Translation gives CASSLSPRTGGTDTQYF.

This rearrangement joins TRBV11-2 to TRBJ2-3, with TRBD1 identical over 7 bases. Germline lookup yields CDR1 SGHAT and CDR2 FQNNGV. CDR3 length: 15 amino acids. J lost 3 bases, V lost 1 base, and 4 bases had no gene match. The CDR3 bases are TGTGCCAGCAGCTTAGGCCGGACAGGTACAGATACGCAGTATTTT. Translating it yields CASSLGRTGTDTQYF.

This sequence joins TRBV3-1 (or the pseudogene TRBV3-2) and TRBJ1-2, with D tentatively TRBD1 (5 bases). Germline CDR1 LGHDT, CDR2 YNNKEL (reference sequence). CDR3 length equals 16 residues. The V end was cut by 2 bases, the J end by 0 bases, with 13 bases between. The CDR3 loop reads CASSQRGIPANYGYTF. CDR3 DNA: TGTGCCAGCAGCCAACGGGGGATCCCAGCTAACTATGGCTACACCTTC.

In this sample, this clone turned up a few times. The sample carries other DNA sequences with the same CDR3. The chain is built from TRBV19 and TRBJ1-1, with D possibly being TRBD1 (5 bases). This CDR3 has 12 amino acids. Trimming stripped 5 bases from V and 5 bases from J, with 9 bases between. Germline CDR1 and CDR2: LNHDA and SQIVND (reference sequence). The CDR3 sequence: CASSWGGTEAFF. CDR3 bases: TGTGCCAGTAGTTGGGGGGGGACTGAAGCTTTCTTT.

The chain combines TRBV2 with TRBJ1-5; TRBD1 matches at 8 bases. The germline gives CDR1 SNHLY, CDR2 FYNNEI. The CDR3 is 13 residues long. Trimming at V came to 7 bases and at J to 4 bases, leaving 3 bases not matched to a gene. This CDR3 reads CASKGQVNQPQHF. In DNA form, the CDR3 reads TGTGCCAGCAAGGGACAGGTTAATCAGCCCCAGCATTTT.

CDR3 loop: CASKPGQTLETQYF. The CDR3 DNA reads TGTGCCAGCAAGCCGGGACAGACCTTAGAGACCCAGTACTTC. The genes are TRBV2 and TRBJ2-5, with 7 bases fitting TRBD1. This CDR3 contains 14 residues. The germline gives CDR1 SNHLY, CDR2 FYNNEI. The J segment lost 4 bases and the V segment lost 7 bases, leaving 9 bases of the junction unmatched. The whole variable domain, remainder taken from reference TRBV2 and TRBJ2-5, is EPEVTQTPSHQVTQMGQEVILRCVPISNHLYFYWYRQILGQKVEFLVSFYNNEISEKSEIFDDQFSVERPDGSNFTLKIRSTKLEDSAMYFCASKPGQTLETQYFGPGTRLLVL.

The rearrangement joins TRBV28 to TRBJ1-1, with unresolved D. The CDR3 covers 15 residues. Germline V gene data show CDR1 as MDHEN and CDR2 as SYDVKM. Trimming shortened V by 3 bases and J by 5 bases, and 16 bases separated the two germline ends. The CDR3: CASSLREVVPTEAFF. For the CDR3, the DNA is TGTGCCAGCAGTTTGCGGGAAGTAGTTCCGACTGAAGCTTTCTTT.

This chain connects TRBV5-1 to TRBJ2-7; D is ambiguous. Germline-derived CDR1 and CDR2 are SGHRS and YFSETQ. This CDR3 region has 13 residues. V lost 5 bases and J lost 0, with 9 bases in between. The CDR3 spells CASSSGSSYEQYF. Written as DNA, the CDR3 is TGCGCCAGCAGTTCCGGGTCCTCCTACGAGCAGTACTTC.

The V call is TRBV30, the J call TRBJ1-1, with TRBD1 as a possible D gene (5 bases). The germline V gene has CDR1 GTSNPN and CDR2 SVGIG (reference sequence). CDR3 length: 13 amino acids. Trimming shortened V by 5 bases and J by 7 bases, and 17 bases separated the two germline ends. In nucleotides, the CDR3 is TGTGCCTGGGACGACTCTGACAGATTTGAAGCTTTCTTT. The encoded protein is CAWDDSDRFEAFF.

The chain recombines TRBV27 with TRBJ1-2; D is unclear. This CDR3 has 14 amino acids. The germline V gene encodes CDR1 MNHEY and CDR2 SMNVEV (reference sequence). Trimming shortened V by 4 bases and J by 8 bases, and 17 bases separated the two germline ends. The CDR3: CASSSLEGFRGYTF. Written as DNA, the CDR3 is TGTGCCAGCAGTTCCCTCGAGGGTTTTAGGGGCTACACCTTC.

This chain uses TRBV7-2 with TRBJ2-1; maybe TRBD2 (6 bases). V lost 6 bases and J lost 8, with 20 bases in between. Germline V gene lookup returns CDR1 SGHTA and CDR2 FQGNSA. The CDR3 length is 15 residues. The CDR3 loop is CASSLALGFTDEQFF. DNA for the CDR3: TGTGCCAGCAGTCTAGCGTTAGGGTTCACCGATGAGCAGTTCTTC. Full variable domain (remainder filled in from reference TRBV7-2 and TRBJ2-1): GAGVSQSPSNKVTEKGKDVELRCDPISGHTALYWYRQSLGQGLEFLIYFQGNSAPDKSGLPSDRFSAERTGGSVSTLTIQRTQQEDSAVYLCASSLALGFTDEQFFGPGTRLTVL.

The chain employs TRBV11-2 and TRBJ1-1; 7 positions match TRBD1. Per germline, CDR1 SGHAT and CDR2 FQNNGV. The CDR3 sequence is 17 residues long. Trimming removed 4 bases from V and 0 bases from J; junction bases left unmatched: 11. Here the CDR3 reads CASSSTGNNKMNTEAFF. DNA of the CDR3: TGTGCCAGCAGCTCGACAGGGAACAACAAAATGAACACTGAAGCTTTCTTT.

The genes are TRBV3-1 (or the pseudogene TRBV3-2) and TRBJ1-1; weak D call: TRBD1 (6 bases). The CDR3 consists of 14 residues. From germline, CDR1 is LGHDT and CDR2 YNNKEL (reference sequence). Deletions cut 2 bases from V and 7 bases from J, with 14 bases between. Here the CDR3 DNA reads TGTGCCAGCAGCCAAAGAGCCGTGGGACATGAAGCTTTCTTT. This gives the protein CASSQRAVGHEAFF.

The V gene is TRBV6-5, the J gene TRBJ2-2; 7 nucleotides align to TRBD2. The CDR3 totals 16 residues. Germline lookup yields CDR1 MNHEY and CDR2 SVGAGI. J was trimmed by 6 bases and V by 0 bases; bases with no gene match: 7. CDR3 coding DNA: TGTGCCAGCAGTTACTCGCGGCGGGAGCAGGCCGGGGAGCTGTTTTTT. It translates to CASSYSRREQAGELFF.

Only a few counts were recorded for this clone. This chain's CDR3 is CASRSFRDGSPLHF. In DNA, the CDR3 is TGTGCCAGCAGATCCTTCCGGGATGGGTCACCCCTCCACTTT. The rearrangement uses TRBV28 and TRBJ1-6; no firm D call. Germline V CDR1 and CDR2: MDHEN, SYDVKM. The V and J ends lost 6 bases and 10 bases respectively, with 16 bases between them. This CDR3 is 14 amino acids long. The variable domain in full, with the rest retrieved from reference TRBV28 and TRBJ1-6, is DVKVTQSSRYLVKRTGEKVFLECVQDMDHENMFWYRQDPGLGLRLIYFSYDVKMKEKGDIPEGYSVSREKKERFSLILESASTNQTSMYLCASRSFRDGSPLHFGNGTRLTVT.